This T cell receptor (beta chain) was sequenced during a study of cytomegalovirus exposure and HLA in healthy donors. Broader study findings: In a later analysis, HLA-associated beta chains showed higher expansion and lower generation probabilities than comparable chains. The listing of 150 to 200 TCR beta chains classed them as cytomegalovirus-associated. CMV serostatus stood as the only immune exposure information on hand.

A note on this clone: What it recognizes is unknown.

Germline-derived CDR1 and CDR2 are MNHNS and SASEGT. This CDR3 comprises 13 residues. Primers: 60 Vbeta forward and 13 Jbeta reverse. Profiled with immunoSEQ multiplex PCR; TCRdb holds only in-frame clones, not every one. The sample consists of about 130,000 clones, approximately 83% of them appearing once. In nominal health when sampled, donors likely had unrecorded immune exposures nonetheless. The sequenced material came from PBMCs. This chain uses TRBV6-1 with TRBJ2-5, with D possibly TRBD1 on 6 matching bases. The J call is in doubt because the DNA end fits TRBJ2-7 better. The sequence derives from a girl between 2 and 10 years old in good health and CMV-seronegative. Written as DNA, the CDR3 is TGTGCCAGCAACTTCAACAGGGTAGGCGAGCAGTACTTC. It codes for CASNFNRVGEQYF.